These 6 T cell receptor beta chains were sequenced from one sample in a study of blood T cell repertoires in COVID-19. The assay was immunoSEQ multiplex PCR, and TCRdb's table has in-frame clones only and misses some. The sample has 120,000 to 150,000 clones, roughly 80% seen once. Sequenced: peripheral blood. The receptors derive from a man aged 50 or older with active or convalescent COVID-19.

The V and J genes are TRBV3-1 (or the pseudogene TRBV3-2) and TRBJ2-7, with TRBD1 identical over 8 bases. V lost 2 bases and J lost 3; bases outside the gene matches: 6. Germline V gene data show CDR1 as LGHDT and CDR2 as YNNKEL (reference sequence). There are 15 residues in the CDR3. CDR3 in DNA: TGTGCCAGCAGCCAATCACAGGGGGGCTTCTACGAGCAGTACTTC. Protein sequence: CASSQSQGGFYEQYF.

The chain has TRBV7-7 and TRBJ2-3; the D is unclear. This CDR3 contains 14 residues. The V gene lost 5 bases and the J gene lost 0 bases, with 9 bases spanning the gap. From germline, CDR1 is SSHAT and CDR2 FNYEAQ (reference sequence). The CDR3 DNA reads as TGTGCCAGCAGCACAAACCCGAGCACAGATACGCAGTATTTT. It is translated as CASSTNPSTDTQYF.

The chain combines TRBV7-9 with TRBJ2-3; no definite D call. The CDR3 consists of 15 residues. V gave up 5 bases and J gave up 0 bases, with 12 bases separating them. The V gene's germline CDR1 is SEHNR and CDR2 FQNEAQ (reference sequence). Here the CDR3 DNA reads TGTGCCAGCAGCATCAGACTTTCTAGCACAGATACGCAGTATTTT. It codes for CASSIRLSSTDTQYF.

The genes are TRBV7-9 and TRBJ1-5, with TRBD1 as a possible D gene (5 bases). Germline V gives CDR1 SEHNR, CDR2 FQNEAQ (reference sequence). The V end was cut by 2 bases, the J end by 3 bases, with 14 bases between. CDR3 length: 16 residues. The CDR3 sequence is CASSLSGGTPNQPQHF. The CDR3 DNA is TGTGCCAGCAGCTTATCGGGGGGGACCCCCAATCAGCCCCAGCATTTT. Drawing the rest from reference TRBV7-9 and TRBJ1-5, the complete variable domain is DTGVSQNPRHKITKRGQNVTFRCDPISEHNRLYWYRQTLGQGPEFLTYFQNEAQLEKSRLLSDRFSAERPKGSFSTLEIQRTEQGDSAMYLCASSLSGGTPNQPQHFGDGTRLSIL.

This clone was counted only a few times. This sequence joins TRBV7-9 and TRBJ2-1; D not resolved. The ends were cut back, 5 bases at V and 0 bases at J, with 14 bases in the middle. The V gene's germline CDR1 is SEHNR and CDR2 FQNEAQ (reference sequence). The CDR3 contains 16 residues. The CDR3 bases are TGTGCCAGCAGCCAGATATTTACAAGCTCCTACAATGAGCAGTTCTTC. Protein: CASSQIFTSSYNEQFF.

The chain combines TRBV9 with TRBJ2-2, with TRBD1 identical over 8 bases. The CDR3 runs to 15 residues. Germline CDR1 and CDR2: SGDLS and YYNGEE. J gave up 7 bases and V 2 bases, and 7 bases lay outside the gene matches. The DNA for the CDR3 is TGTGCCAGCAGCGTGGACAGGGTGTTCAGCGGGGAGCTGTTTTTT. It yields the protein CASSVDRVFSGELFF.